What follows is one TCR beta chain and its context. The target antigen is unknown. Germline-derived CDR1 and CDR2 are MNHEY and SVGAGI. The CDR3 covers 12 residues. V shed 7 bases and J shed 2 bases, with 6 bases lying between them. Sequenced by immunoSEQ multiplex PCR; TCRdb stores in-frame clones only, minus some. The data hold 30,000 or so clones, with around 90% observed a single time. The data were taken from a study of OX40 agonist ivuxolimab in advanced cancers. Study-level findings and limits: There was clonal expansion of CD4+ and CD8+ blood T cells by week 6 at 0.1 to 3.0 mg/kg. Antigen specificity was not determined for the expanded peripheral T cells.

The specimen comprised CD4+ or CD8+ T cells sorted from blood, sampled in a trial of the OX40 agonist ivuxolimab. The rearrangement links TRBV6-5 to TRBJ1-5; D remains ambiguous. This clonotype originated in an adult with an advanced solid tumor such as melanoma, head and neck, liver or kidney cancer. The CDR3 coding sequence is TGTGCCAGCAATGCCCGCAATCAGCCCCAGCATTTT. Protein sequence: CASNARNQPQHF.